Detailed here is one T cell receptor beta chain. An end of the junction does not agree with germline; a read error may underlie this. Random hexamers were used to reverse transcribe the RNA input (0.5 to 1 ug). Each CDR3 protein is one row after TCRdb ran MiXCR on the immunoSEQ multiplex PCR reads. This sample yields about 140,000 distinct CDR3 sequences, of which roughly 96% are seen a single time; about 0.11% belongs to the top ten. The data belong to a study of CD8 T cells in Susac syndrome. Sequenced input: CD4+ T cells from PBMCs. The receptor's source is a human donor with multiple sclerosis.

CDR3 bases: TGCAGTTCTAGCGGAAGCACAGATACGCAGTATTTT. Its protein is CSSSGSTDTQYF. The chain is built from TRBV20-1 and TRBJ2-3, with 7 bases that match TRBD2. This CDR3 comprises 12 residues. The germline V gene encodes CDR1 DFQATT and CDR2 SNEGSKA (reference sequence).